This is a list of T cell receptor beta chains from one sample in a study of T cell repertoires in cytomegalovirus infection. In TCRdb, the reads were re-called with MiXCR into one record per CDR3 protein. Seen here are 100,000 to 150,000 distinct CDR3 sequences, approximately 8.8% observed once, and the top ten hold roughly 9.1%. The specimen was PBMCs. The receptors shown here come from a human donor in good health (CMV status not recorded). Some clones in this sample may be carry-over from other donors' samples. Each CDR3 is given with its conserved first and last residue.

13 | TRBV7-6 | CASSLQQANTQYF
17 | TRBV7-8 | CASRKRGDYANTGELFF
14 | TRBV12-3/TRBV12-4 | CASRWGQLNEKLFF
13 | TRBV7-2 | CASSFGGRGEQYF
13 | TRBV6-8 | CASSYSVRQPQHF
17 | TRBV7-2 | CASSPRSTGVISYGYTF
16 | TRBV11-2 | CASSLLTGSGTDTQYF
13 | TRBV7-2 | CASSSRQTDTQYF
15 | TRBV30 | CAWSVQHPREETQYF
11 | TRBV28 | CASSPTQGYTF
13 | TRBV14 | CASSQDRGTEAFF
15 | TRBV2 | CASSESEGANYGYTF
17 | TRBV7-6 | CASSLDPGGSYNSPLHF
13 | TRBV10-3 | CAINQGTDTEAFF
15 | TRBV20-1 | CSAPRAGSSTDTQYF
11 | TRBV3-1 | CASSALAGQYF
12 | TRBV7-4 | CASSNRYTEAFF
11 | TRBV20-1 | CSAPRGNEQFF
13 | TRBV7-7 | CASSWVSGGEQFF
13 | TRBV19 | CASKEGSGSPLHF
14 | TRBV7-9 | CASSPGPGNQPQHF
17 | TRBV7-9 | CASSFLGAGGYTDTQYF
13 | TRBV28 | CASSRGGDYGYTF
14 | TRBV28 | CASSSPTRPRELFF
20 | TRBV7-2 | CASSLPIRGLAGEFAYEQYF
15 | TRBV5-8 | CASSLRNRGRDEQYF
13 | TRBV24-1 | CATMSGRNTEAFF
14 | TRBV18 | CASSPYRGNTEAFF
14 | TRBV19 | CASRRQGGEDTQYF
10 | TRBV20-1 | CSATAETQYF
16 | TRBV12-3/TRBV12-4 | CASTAGQANSNQPQHF
14 | TRBV28 | CASSGDKSNYGYTF
13 | TRBV12-3/TRBV12-4 | CASQDSQNTEAFF
15 | TRBV12-3/TRBV12-4 | CASSHVDRGKETQYF
12 | TRBV29-1 | CSVETGVREQYF
14 | TRBV19 | CASRPTGGTYEQYF
14 | TRBV7-8 | CASSLSKANTEAFF
15 | TRBV10-2 | CASRRTAASYNEQFF
15 | TRBV9 | CASSLGQGRGETQYF
15 | TRBV28 | CASSAMTGSNYGYTF
14 | TRBV2 | CASSPRIGGTEAFF
14 | TRBV7-2 | CASSRGLNNGELFF
17 | TRBV28 | CASSSPFDRPTNYGYTF
14 | TRBV7-9 | CASSPVLGNTEAFF
15 | TRBV5-1 | CASSPTSSGANVLTF
15 | TRBV28 | CASSLSDRVPYEQYF
15 | TRBV2 | CASGSDRGNTGELFF
14 | TRBV29-1 | CSVTGQGSTDTQYF
15 | TRBV28 | CASSLPLAGVTEAFF
16 | TRBV11-1 | CASSPIAGSSYNEQFF
13 | TRBV7-3 | CASSLYRETEAFF
14 | TRBV7-6 | CASSLGQDSSPLHF
18 | TRBV11-2 | CASSFLLGGEKFGYGYTF
16 | TRBV7-2 | CASSSSGGLASNEQFF
19 | TRBV7-2 | CASSFEPGGVVALNNEQFF
14 | TRBV28 | CASSRDRGHQPQHF
13 | TRBV7-2 | CASSLVADYGYTF